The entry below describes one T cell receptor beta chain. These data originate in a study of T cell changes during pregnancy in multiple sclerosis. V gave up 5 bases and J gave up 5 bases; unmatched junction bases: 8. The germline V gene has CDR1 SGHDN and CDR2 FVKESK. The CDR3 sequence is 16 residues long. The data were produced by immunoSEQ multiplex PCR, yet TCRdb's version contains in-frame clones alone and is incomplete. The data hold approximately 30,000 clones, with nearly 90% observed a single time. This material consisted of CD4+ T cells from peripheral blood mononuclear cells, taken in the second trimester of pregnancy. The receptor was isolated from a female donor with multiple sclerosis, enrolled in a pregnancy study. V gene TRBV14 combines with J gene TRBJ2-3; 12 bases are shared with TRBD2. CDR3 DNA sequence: TGTGCCAGCAGCAACGGACTAGCGGGATCCTTAGATACGCAGTATTTT. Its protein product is CASSNGLAGSLDTQYF.